This TCR beta chain stems from a study of blood T cell repertoires in COVID-19. As for the study in general: T cells, B-cell-depleted T cells, or PBMCs provided the cDNA or gDNA that served as material.

In terms of age and location, participants ranged from roughly 18 to 95 years and lived in 24 US areas. All exposed participants met a person with COVID-19 within 2 weeks before entering the study. The CDR3 has 15 amino acids. The V end lost 6 bases, the J end lost 7 bases, and 22 bases lay between the germline ends. Per the germline V gene, CDR1 is LGHNA and CDR2 is YNFKEQ. Generated by immunoSEQ multiplex PCR, the TCRdb table keeps only in-frame clones and is missing some. The data hold about 180,000 clones, with approximately 80% observed a single time. Sequencing input: PBMCs or T cells enriched from blood (not recorded which). The J gene is TRBJ2-7, the V gene TRBV4-2, with a possible D match to TRBD2 (6 bases). The receptor comes from a man between 60 and 75 years old who had been exposed to COVID-19. CDR3 nucleotides: TGTGCCAGCAGTCAGGAGGGGTCGCTGACTGGGGAGCAGTACTTC. The encoded protein is CASSQEGSLTGEQYF.